This TCR beta chain was captured in a study of cytomegalovirus exposure and HLA in healthy donors. The validation cohort, a group of over a hundred subjects, included the donors and was separate from the roughly 670-subject first cohort. Only in-frame clones appear in the TCRdb table, and some are missing; sequencing was by immunoSEQ multiplex PCR. This sample has over 120,000 clones; roughly 87% occur once, and the top ten carry roughly 4.3%. V gave up 4 bases and J gave up 8 bases, with 26 bases separating them. From germline, CDR1 is SNHLY and CDR2 FYNNEI. The CDR3 runs to 17 residues. The receptor was derived from a man aged 18-30 years in good health and CMV-seropositive. The sequenced sample consisted of PBMCs. V and J are TRBV2 and TRBJ1-2, with D perhaps TRBD1 (6 bases). This CDR3 reads CASSVGRASYLRGGYTF. As DNA, the CDR3 is TGTGCCAGCAGTGTAGGTCGGGCCAGCTACCTAAGGGGGGGCTACACCTTC.